This TCR beta chain was captured by sequencing in a study of radiation and T cells in renal cell carcinoma. Treatment given: 15 Gy SBRT to primary tumor, nephrectomy 4 weeks later. The CDR3 has 13 residues. V was pared by 5 bases and J by 11 bases, with 18 bases between. From germline, CDR1 is SEHNR and CDR2 FQNEAQ (reference sequence). Comment on this clone: Its antigen remains unknown.

Study outcomes and limitations: Compared with controls, irradiated tumors had more, larger dominant CDR3 motifs. Top 100 clonotypes averaged about 50% in irradiated versus around 45% in nephrectomy-only tumors.

Using immunoSEQ multiplex PCR, the repertoire was profiled, and TCRdb retains in-frame clones only, with some absent. The sample records around 19,000 clones, around 55% being singletons. The clonotype comes from a man aged 50 to 60 with renal cell carcinoma. The V gene is TRBV7-9, the J gene TRBJ1-1; perhaps TRBD1 as D (5 bases). The specimen was tumor tissue, collected from a patient whose treatment included radiotherapy and nephrectomy. The CDR3 reads CASSPSGARYAFF. CDR3 DNA sequence: TGTGCCAGCAGCCCTAGTGGGGCCCGTTACGCTTTCTTT.